The 9 T cell receptor beta chains presented below share a single source sample, sequenced in a study of cytomegalovirus exposure and HLA in healthy donors. The PCR had 60 Vbeta and 13 Jbeta primers. The table came from immunoSEQ multiplex PCR; TCRdb's copy has only in-frame clones and leaves some out. The sample consists of fewer than 95,000 clones, roughly 67% of them appearing once. The source material was PBMCs. These receptors all come from a woman aged 50 to 60 in good health and CMV-seropositive.

This clone occurred a few times. The rearrangement links TRBV6-7 to TRBJ2-7; the D gene is possibly TRBD2 (5 bases). TRBV6-7 is reported as an ORF; its role is uncertain. Between the trimmed V and J ends, which lost 0 bases and 5 bases, there was a span of 8 bases. This CDR3 comprises 13 residues. The CDR3 sequence: CASSYSGSDEQYF. The CDR3 nucleotides are TGTGCCAGCAGTTACTCTGGGAGCGACGAGCAGTACTTC.

The genes are TRBV14 and TRBJ1-2; D uncertain. Deletions cut 0 bases from V and 4 bases from J, with 6 bases between. The CDR3 is 13 residues long. Germline-derived CDR1 and CDR2 are SGHDN and FVKESK. CDR3 nucleotide sequence: TGTGCCAGCAGCCAAGAGCCAGTCTATGGCTACACCTTC. Translated, it gives CASSQEPVYGYTF. The whole variable domain, remainder taken from reference TRBV14 and TRBJ1-2, is EAGVTQFPSHSVIEKGQTVTLRCDPISGHDNLYWYRRVMGKEIKFLLHFVKESKQDESGMPNNRFLAERTGGTYSTLKVQPAELEDSGVYFCASSQEPVYGYTFGSGTRLTVV.

This clone was seen only once. The J gene is TRBJ1-2, the V gene TRBV5-3; 8 positions match TRBD1. TRBV5-3 belongs to the ORF category, with a function that is uncertain. The CDR3 loop spans 15 amino acids. V trimming: 3 bases; J trimming: 4 bases; junction bases outside the gene matches: 8. CDR3 nucleotide sequence: TGTGCCAGAAGCTACCTGACAGGGGCAGGCTATGGCTACACCTTC. Translating gives CARSYLTGAGYGYTF.

As to this clone: This sample also contains other DNA sequences that code for the same CDR3. The rearrangement uses TRBV6-6 and TRBJ2-7; 7 bases align to TRBD1. The CDR3 is made up of 14 amino acids. Trimming removed 7 bases from V and 0 bases from J; junction bases left unmatched: 6. Per the germline V gene, CDR1 is MNHNY and CDR2 is SVGAGI (reference sequence). This CDR3 is CASNRQGTSYEQYF. The CDR3 nucleotides read TGTGCCAGCAACCGACAGGGAACCTCCTACGAGCAGTACTTC.

This rearrangement joins TRBV5-1 to TRBJ2-3, with TRBD2 matching 13 bases. In germline, CDR1 is SGHRS, CDR2 YFSETQ. The CDR3 is 15 amino acids. The trim removed 5 bases at V and 6 bases at J, leaving 6 bases unmatched. For the CDR3, the DNA is TGCGCCAGCAGAAGTCGGACTAGCGGGGGTGATACGCAGTATTTT. Its translation is CASRSRTSGGDTQYF.

The chain joins TRBV4-1 to TRBJ1-4; TRBD1 is a possible D gene (5 bases). V was pared by 4 bases and J by 1 base, with 19 bases between. The CDR3 contains 18 residues. Looked up from germline, CDR1 is MGHRA and CDR2 is YSYEKL. CDR3 sequence: CASSPNGDSGGTNEKLFF. The CDR3 nucleotides are TGCGCCAGCAGCCCTAACGGGGATTCGGGGGGAACTAATGAAAAACTGTTTTTT.

This chain joins TRBV30 and TRBJ1-6, with D uncertain. CDR3 length: 11 residues. Germline CDR1 is GTSNPN and CDR2 is SVGIG (reference sequence). V lost 4 bases to trimming and J lost 9 bases, with 7 bases between them. CDR3 in DNA: TGTGCCTGGAAGAGCGGTTCACCCCTCCACTTT. It translates to CAWKSGSPLHF.

The chain links TRBV6-1 to TRBJ2-7, with D tentatively TRBD2 (6 bases). Germline values: CDR1 MNHNS, CDR2 SASEGT. This CDR3 has 15 amino acids. V lost 6 bases, J lost 3 bases, and 18 bases lay in between. The CDR3 DNA sequence: TGTGCCAGCAGCTTAGAGACGGGGGAAAACTACGAGCAGTACTTC. Translating it yields CASSLETGENYEQYF.

The J gene is TRBJ2-2, the V gene TRBV5-1, with 7 nucleotides matching TRBD2. The junction had 6 bases not matched to a gene; V was cut back by 7 bases and J by 3 bases. Germline assignment: CDR1 SGHRS and CDR2 YFSETQ. The CDR3 sequence is 14 residues long. DNA for the CDR3: TGCGCCAGCCTGGGGGAGGGACACACCGGGGAGCTGTTTTTT. It translates to CASLGEGHTGELFF.